Listed here are 16 T cell receptor beta chains from one sample, sequenced in a study of T cell responses to AZD1222 COVID-19 vaccine (dated by TCRdb to the early 2020s). In the paper's terms, the time point label means: baseline before first vaccination. To prepare the library, the immunoSEQ multiplex PCR assay was applied. Held by TCRdb, this immuneACCESS table contains in-frame sequences only and omits some clones. Under half of the omission traces to an unresolved V gene where checked; the cause of the rest is unknown. The sample includes approximately 27,000 clones, with around 86% observed a single time. 1.3% of the sample is in the top ten clones. The sequencing here drew on peripheral blood, taken on day 0 of AZD1222 vaccination. The receptors derive from an adult in good health.

This clone has a single count. The V and J genes are TRBV28 and TRBJ1-6; no firm D call. The CDR3 covers 15 residues. Trimming removed 2 bases at V and 9 bases at J, with 14 bases between. The germline CDR1 and CDR2 sequences are MDHEN and SYDVKM. The CDR3 protein is CASSLVARAGSPLHF. CDR3 DNA sequence: TGTGCCAGCAGTTTAGTCGCAAGGGCGGGTTCACCCCTCCACTTT.

The chain employs TRBV4-3 and TRBJ1-2; D not certain. This CDR3 is built from 15 residues. The germline V gene has CDR1 LGHNA and CDR2 YSLEER. Trimming stripped 0 bases from V and 4 bases from J, with 12 bases between. CDR3 nucleotide sequence: TGCGCCAGCAGCCAAGACGCACATCTCCTCTATGGCTACACCTTC. The encoded protein is CASSQDAHLLYGYTF.

CDR3 sequence reads: CASSQQGVASQPQHF. Here the CDR3 DNA reads TGCGCCAGCAGCCAACAGGGGGTGGCATCTCAGCCCCAGCATTTT. This sequence joins TRBV4-1 and TRBJ1-5; 7 bases fit TRBD1. Losses at the gene ends were 2 bases for V and 6 bases for J; bases not matched to a gene: 7. Germline V lookup: CDR1 MGHRA, CDR2 YSYEKL. The CDR3 runs to 15 residues.

J is TRBJ2-1 and V is TRBV28; TRBD1 or TRBD2 may be the D gene (5 bases each). This CDR3 is 16 amino acids long. Trimming cost V 6 bases and J 0 bases, with 15 bases left between them. Looked up from germline, CDR1 is MDHEN and CDR2 is SYDVKM. CDR3 bases: TGTGCCAGCAGCCTAACGGGGCCGTACTCCTACAATGAGCAGTTCTTC. As protein: CASSLTGPYSYNEQFF.

The chain couples TRBV7-9 to TRBJ2-4; D call uncertain. From germline, CDR1 is SEHNR and CDR2 FQNEAQ (reference sequence). The CDR3 spans 15 residues. V was clipped by 4 bases and J by 6 bases, with 16 bases between them. The CDR3 loop reads CASSSRTADLNIQYF. The DNA for the CDR3 is TGTGCCAGCAGCTCACGGACGGCCGACTTAAACATTCAGTACTTC.

The CDR3 nucleotides are TGTGCCAGCATTAGACAGGGTCCAACCTACGAGCAGTACTTC. Its protein product is CASIRQGPTYEQYF. The rearrangement uses TRBV28 and TRBJ2-7, with 7 bases lining up with TRBD1. Germline loops: CDR1 MDHEN, CDR2 SYDVKM. This CDR3 comprises 14 residues. The V and J ends lost 7 bases and 2 bases, in that order; junction bases with no gene match: 8.

The rearrangement uses TRBV11-2 and TRBJ2-7, with TRBD1 identical over 7 bases. The germline V gene has CDR1 SGHAT and CDR2 FQNNGV. The junction had 5 bases not matched to a gene; V was cut back by 0 bases and J by 3 bases. CDR3 length: 15 amino acids. In DNA, the CDR3 is TGTGCCAGCAGCTTAGATTTAGGGGACAGCTACGAGCAGTACTTC. This sequence encodes CASSLDLGDSYEQYF. Filled out from reference TRBV11-2 and TRBJ2-7, the complete variable domain reads EAGVAQSPRYKIIEKRQSVAFWCNPISGHATLYWYQQILGQGPKLLIQFQNNGVVDDSQLPKDRFSAERLKGVDSTLKIQPAKLEDSAVYLCASSLDLGDSYEQYFGPGTRLTVT.

This clone was observed a single time. The J gene is TRBJ2-7, the V gene TRBV19; D could derive from TRBD1 or TRBD2 (6 bases each). CDR3 size: 16 residues. Between the trimmed V and J ends, which lost 6 bases and 2 bases, there was a span of 20 bases. CDR1 is LNHDA and CDR2 is SQIVND in the germline V gene (reference sequence). This CDR3 reads CASRARDSPGAYEQYF. CDR3 nucleotides: TGTGCCAGTAGGGCTAGGGACTCCCCAGGGGCCTACGAGCAGTACTTC.

The CDR3: CASSMSGSGETQYF. CDR3 bases: TGCGCCAGCAGCATGAGCGGGAGTGGAGAGACCCAGTACTTC. The chain joins TRBV5-1 to TRBJ2-5; TRBD2 matches at 8 bases. The CDR3 extends over 14 amino acids. Per the germline V gene, CDR1 is SGHRS and CDR2 is YFSETQ. The V and J ends lost 4 bases and 4 bases, in that order; junction bases with no gene match: 6.

The V gene is TRBV4-1, the J gene TRBJ1-5, with D possibly TRBD1 on 6 matching bases. Trimming removed 4 bases at V and 2 bases at J, with 12 bases between. This CDR3 contains 15 residues. Germline V gene sequence: CDR1 MGHRA, CDR2 YSYEKL. CDR3 nucleotides: TGCGCCAGCAGCCCACAGGGAATCGGCAATCAGCCCCAGCATTTT. Residues: CASSPQGIGNQPQHF.

The rearrangement joins TRBV28 to TRBJ2-3; 10 bases map to TRBD2. Germline V gene sequence: CDR1 MDHEN, CDR2 SYDVKM. This CDR3 has 16 residues. After removal of 6 bases from V and 3 bases from J, the junction contained 9 bases not matched to a gene. CDR3 sequence: CASRASGRGRTDTQYF. CDR3 DNA: TGTGCCAGCAGGGCAAGCGGGAGGGGGCGAACAGATACGCAGTATTTT.

The rearrangement joins TRBV9 to TRBJ1-1; D may be TRBD1 (5 bases). The germline gives CDR1 SGDLS, CDR2 YYNGEE. The CDR3 contains 15 residues. Trimming took 0 bases from V and 2 from J, leaving 11 bases between them. Written as DNA, the CDR3 is TGTGCCAGCAGCGTAGGGGGGTTTCCTAACACTGAAGCTTTCTTT. It codes for CASSVGGFPNTEAFF.

This chain joins TRBV5-4 and TRBJ2-1, with D perhaps matching TRBD1 or TRBD2 (5 bases each). The CDR3 length is 14 residues. From germline, CDR1 is SGHNT and CDR2 YYREEE (reference sequence). Between the trimmed V and J ends, which lost 4 bases and 6 bases, there was a span of 14 bases. The chain's CDR3 is CASSSPIGTNEQFF. The CDR3 DNA follows: TGTGCCAGCAGCAGCCCGATTGGGACCAATGAGCAGTTCTTC.

This chain connects TRBV23-1 to TRBJ2-7, with D unresolved. TRBV23-1 is an ORF for which the function is uncertain. Trimming cost V 7 bases and J 3 bases, with 7 bases left between them. This CDR3 contains 11 residues. The CDR3 reads CASNRYYEQYF. The DNA of the CDR3 is TGCGCCAGCAACAGATACTACGAGCAGTACTTC.

By share, this clone counts as medium-sized. The gene calls are TRBV4-1 and TRBJ2-3, with D possibly being TRBD1 or TRBD2 (5 bases each). CDR1 and CDR2 from the germline V gene are MGHRA and YSYEKL. V dropped 4 bases and J dropped 0 bases, with 14 bases sitting between them. The CDR3 length is 16 residues. The CDR3 reads CASSPQRGLSTDTQYF. In nucleotides, the CDR3 is TGCGCCAGCAGCCCCCAGAGGGGATTAAGCACAGATACGCAGTATTTT.

The genes are TRBV5-7 and TRBJ2-6, with D possibly matching TRBD1 (6 bases). TRBV5-7 is annotated as an ORF whose role is uncertain. The germline V and J ends were trimmed by 3 bases and 0 bases, with 10 bases remaining between them. CDR3 size: 16 residues. The CDR3 nucleotides are TGTGCCAGCAGCTCCGCGGACAGCTCTGGGGCCAACGTCCTGACTTTC. It yields the protein CASSSADSSGANVLTF.